This T cell receptor beta chain was captured by sequencing in a study of molecular identifiers for immune sequencing clone quantification. The CDR3 has 15 amino acids. Germline CDR1 is SEHNR and CDR2 is FQNEAQ (reference sequence). The ends lost 5 bases at V and 5 bases at J; junction bases unmatched: 9. This clonotype showed up many times. Each CDR3 protein is one row after TCRdb ran MiXCR on the PCR reads. The table shows 600,000 to 650,000 distinct CDR3 sequences, with 20% occurring only once. The source material was naive CD8+ T cells from blood, with Jurkat cell RNA spiked in. Subset of the sample: FACS-sorted CD8+CD4-CCR7+CD45RA+ naive T cells. This TCR derives from a human donor in good health. Some libraries in this study had Jurkat cell RNA spiked in. The rearrangement joins TRBV7-9 to TRBJ2-4; 7 bases are shared with TRBD2. This CDR3 reads CASSGEGQEENIQYF. CDR3 in DNA: TGTGCCAGCAGCGGGGAGGGGCAGGAGGAAAACATTCAGTACTTC.